This passage covers 11 T cell receptor beta chains from one sample sequenced in a study of beta chain features in type 1 diabetes. The sequenced template was cDNA made from the entire isolated RNA. Profiling relied on immunoSEQ multiplex PCR, and the TCRdb table lists in-frame clones only, not all of them. The data contain hundreds of thousands of clones, roughly 16% of them singletons. Sequenced sample: naive CD4+ T cells from blood. The origin of the receptors is a woman aged 18-29 years in good health.

This clone was detected only a few times. The V and J genes are TRBV2 and TRBJ2-1; 11 nucleotides agree with TRBD2. With 6 bases clipped from V and 7 bases from J, the junction kept 8 bases outside the gene matches. This CDR3 spans 15 amino acids. CDR1 is SNHLY and CDR2 is FYNNEI in the germline V gene. CDR3 sequence (DNA): TGTGCCAGCAGGCGACTAGCGGGATCGGGGAATGAGCAGTTCTTC. This translates into CASRRLAGSGNEQFF.

The chain recombines TRBV7-2 with TRBJ1-2; 9 bases are a match to TRBD1. In germline, CDR1 is SGHTA, CDR2 FQGNSA. CDR3 size: 15 residues. Germline trimming cut 3 bases from V and 4 bases from J; bases unmatched to any gene: 6. This CDR3 is CASSFWTGASYGYTF. In DNA form, the CDR3 reads TGTGCCAGCAGCTTTTGGACAGGGGCCTCCTATGGCTACACCTTC.

In this sample, this clone turned up a few times. The chain recombines TRBV10-1 with TRBJ1-1, with a weak D call TRBD1 (5 bases). Germline loops: CDR1 WNHNN, CDR2 SYGVQD (reference sequence). The CDR3 loop spans 14 amino acids. With 0 bases removed from V and 5 bases from J, the gap between germline ends came to 10 bases. The CDR3 region has the DNA TGCGCCAGCAGTGAGTCTTGGGGGGGGACTGAAGCTTTCTTT. Its translation is CASSESWGGTEAFF.

Only a few counts were recorded for this clone. This sequence joins TRBV5-1 and TRBJ2-5; D perhaps matches TRBD1 (7 bases). This CDR3 comprises 14 residues. V was trimmed by 5 bases and J by 1 base, leaving 12 bases between them. The germline CDR1 and CDR2 sequences are SGHRS and YFSETQ. The CDR3 DNA follows: TGCGCCAGCAGGGGGGGACAGCCCCAAGAGACCCAGTACTTC. It translates to CASRGGQPQETQYF.

The CDR3 region is CASSQGTGELQFF. The CDR3 nucleotides read TGCGCCAGCAGCCAGGGGACAGGTGAATTACAGTTCTTC. The V and J genes are TRBV4-1 and TRBJ2-1; 8 positions match TRBD1. Germline V CDR1 and CDR2: MGHRA, YSYEKL. The CDR3 length is 13 residues. The trim removed 3 bases at V and 13 bases at J, leaving 8 bases unmatched.

The table lists this clone with a count of one. The genes are TRBV25-1 and TRBJ1-5; D is possibly TRBD1 (5 bases). The CDR3 runs to 16 residues. Trimming took 2 bases from V and 1 from J, leaving 12 bases between them. Per germline, CDR1 MGHDK and CDR2 SYGVNS. CDR3 in amino acids: CASSENGQGSNQPQHF. CDR3 nucleotide sequence: TGTGCCAGCAGTGAAAACGGTCAGGGAAGCAATCAGCCCCAGCATTTT. Combining the CDR3 with reference TRBV25-1 and TRBJ1-5 gives the whole variable domain EADIYQTPRYLVIGTGKKITLECSQTMGHDKMYWYQQDPGMELHLIHYSYGVNSTEKGDLSSESTVSRIRTEHFPLTLESARPSHTSQYLCASSENGQGSNQPQHFGDGTRLSIL.

DNA for the CDR3: TGTGCCAGCAGCTTAGTCAAGGGACCAAACTATGGCTACACCTTC. It translates to CASSLVKGPNYGYTF. V gene TRBV7-9 combines with J gene TRBJ1-2; D might be TRBD1 (5 bases). There are 15 residues in the CDR3. The V gene's germline CDR1 is SEHNR and CDR2 FQNEAQ (reference sequence). Trimming removed 1 base from V and 2 bases from J, with 11 bases in between.

On this clone: Other DNA sequences in the same sample also yield this CDR3. The genes are TRBV5-1 and TRBJ2-1; D remains unclear. Trimming removed 0 bases from V and 5 bases from J, with 6 bases in between. CDR1 and CDR2 (germline): SGHRS, YFSETQ. The CDR3 runs to 13 residues. CDR3: CASSLDRNNEQFF. The CDR3 nucleotides read TGCGCCAGCAGCTTGGATCGGAACAATGAGCAGTTCTTC.

The chain employs TRBV10-3 and TRBJ2-7, with TRBD1 as a possible D gene (5 bases). Per germline, CDR1 ENHRY and CDR2 SYGVKD. Trimming removed 3 bases at V and 1 base at J, with 10 bases between. CDR3 length: 14 amino acids. The CDR3 sequence: CAISENRQSYEQYF. The CDR3 DNA sequence: TGTGCCATCAGTGAAAATAGACAGTCCTACGAGCAGTACTTC.

The sample holds a few counts of this clone. The V call is TRBV5-4, the J call TRBJ2-1, with D hard to call. This CDR3 contains 14 residues. The V end was cut by 6 bases, the J end by 0 bases, with 10 bases between. The germline V gene encodes CDR1 SGHNT and CDR2 YYREEE (reference sequence). This CDR3 is CASTSPRSYNEQFF. DNA of the CDR3: TGTGCCAGCACTTCCCCCCGCTCCTACAATGAGCAGTTCTTC.

The chain carries TRBV29-1 and TRBJ2-3; either TRBD1 or TRBD2 may fit D (5 bases each). V was pared by 4 bases and J by 3 bases, with 14 bases between. CDR1 SQVTM and CDR2 ANQGSEA come from the germline V gene. This CDR3 has 14 residues. The CDR3 protein is CSVARDGYTDTQYF. DNA for the CDR3: TGCAGCGTTGCACGGGACGGGTATACAGATACGCAGTATTTT.